A single sample is the source of the 25 T cell receptor beta chains below, sequenced in a study of blood T cell repertoires in COVID-19. The assay was immunoSEQ multiplex PCR, and TCRdb's table has in-frame clones only and misses some. Found here are about 170,000 clones, 85% to 90% of them singletons; the top ten hold 2% to 2.5%. Sequencing input: peripheral blood. Receptors were obtained from a man aged 50 or older who had recovered from COVID-19.

The rearrangement links TRBV24-1 to TRBJ1-5; 11 nucleotides agree with TRBD1. Looked up from germline, CDR1 is KGHDR and CDR2 is SFDVKD. This CDR3 spans 14 amino acids. V gave up 4 bases and J gave up 6 bases; unmatched junction bases: 1. CDR3 nucleotide sequence: TGTGCCACCAGTGACGGGACAGGGGGTCAGCCCCAGCATTTT. This sequence encodes CATSDGTGGQPQHF.

The genes are TRBV19 and TRBJ2-1, with 10 bases fitting TRBD2. CDR3 length equals 14 residues. Germline CDR1 LNHDA, CDR2 SQIVND (reference sequence). The trim removed 3 bases at V and 9 bases at J, leaving 5 bases unmatched. The CDR3 protein is CASSISGGAGEQFF. In DNA, the CDR3 is TGTGCCAGTAGTATCAGCGGGGGGGCCGGTGAGCAGTTCTTC.

The chain joins TRBV6-5 to TRBJ1-1; D uncertain. Germline-derived CDR1 and CDR2 are MNHEY and SVGAGI. The CDR3 runs to 14 residues. Between the trimmed V and J ends, which lost 5 bases and 6 bases, there was a span of 16 bases. The CDR3 sequence: CASSHRVQVSEAFF. CDR3 nucleotide sequence: TGTGCCAGCAGTCACAGAGTCCAGGTTTCTGAAGCTTTCTTT.

V usage is TRBV18 and J usage is TRBJ1-5, with 8 bases identical to TRBD1. Germline V CDR1 and CDR2: KGHSH, LQKENI. V lost 5 bases, J lost 3 bases, and 6 bases stayed unmatched. The CDR3 consists of 15 residues. CDR3 amino acids: CASSDQGAYNQPQHF. CDR3 in DNA: TGTGCCAGCTCAGATCAGGGGGCCTACAATCAGCCCCAGCATTTT.

This chain uses TRBV13 with TRBJ2-5, with TRBD1 as a possible D gene (5 bases). This CDR3 has 13 amino acids. V was clipped by 3 bases and J by 3 bases, with 8 bases between them. CDR1 and CDR2 from the germline V gene are PRHDT and FYEKMQ (reference sequence). In nucleotides, the CDR3 is TGTGCCAGCAGCTTTGGCAGGGAAGAGACCCAGTACTTC. This gives the protein CASSFGREETQYF.

The chain recombines TRBV7-2 with TRBJ1-3; the match to TRBD1 covers 7 bases. V shed 3 bases, J shed 4 bases, and the junction held 9 bases outside the gene matches. Germline V gene sequence: CDR1 SGHTA, CDR2 FQGNSA. The CDR3 consists of 16 residues. The CDR3 here is CASSFDRARTGNTIYF. DNA of the CDR3: TGTGCCAGCAGCTTCGACAGGGCAAGGACGGGAAACACCATATATTTT. The full variable domain, in which reference TRBV7-2 and TRBJ1-3 provide the parts outside the CDR3, is GAGVSQSPSNKVTEKGKDVELRCDPISGHTALYWYRQSLGQGLEFLIYFQGNSAPDKSGLPSDRFSAERTGGSVSTLTIQRTQQEDSAVYLCASSFDRARTGNTIYFGEGSWLTVV.

This clone was recorded only once. The chain is built from TRBV4-3 and TRBJ2-7; D is undetermined. Trimming removed 1 base at V and 2 bases at J, with 6 bases between. CDR3 size: 13 residues. Germline V gene data show CDR1 as LGHNA and CDR2 as YSLEER. CDR3 bases: TGCGCCAGCAGCCAAGGCGGTGCCTACGAGCAGTACTTC. This sequence encodes CASSQGGAYEQYF.

This clone was seen a single time. The genes are TRBV7-6 and TRBJ2-3; TRBD2 is a possible D gene (5 bases). Germline CDR1 reads SGHVS; CDR2 reads FNYEAQ. V was trimmed by 6 bases and J by 6 bases, leaving 7 bases between them. The CDR3 is 11 amino acids. CDR3 protein: CASRGDDTQYF. The CDR3 nucleotides are TGTGCCAGCAGGGGAGACGATACGCAGTATTTT.

J is TRBJ1-1 and V is TRBV9; 7 bases are a match to TRBD1. Per germline, CDR1 SGDLS and CDR2 YYNGEE. V lost 0 bases, J lost 5 bases, and 10 bases stayed unmatched. The CDR3 spans 16 residues. Here the CDR3 DNA reads TGTGCCAGCAGCGTAGTCGGGACAGCCTATGGGACTGAAGCTTTCTTT. Amino acid sequence: CASSVVGTAYGTEAFF.

The J gene is TRBJ2-2, the V gene TRBV11-2, with 7 bases aligning to TRBD2. In germline, CDR1 is SGHAT, CDR2 FQNNGV. Trimming at V came to 3 bases and at J to 6 bases, leaving 7 bases not matched to a gene. The CDR3 runs 15 residues. DNA of the CDR3: TGTGCCAGCAGCTTCTTCGATGCGGGGGCCGGGGAGCTGTTTTTT. As protein: CASSFFDAGAGELFF.

The chain recombines TRBV13 with TRBJ1-1; 7 nucleotides match TRBD1. The V and J ends lost 6 bases and 0 bases, in that order; junction bases with no gene match: 10. The CDR3 runs 16 residues. In germline, CDR1 is PRHDT, CDR2 FYEKMQ (reference sequence). CDR3 sequence: CASRKDRRLMNTEAFF. The DNA of the CDR3 is TGTGCCAGCAGAAAGGACAGGCGACTGATGAACACTGAAGCTTTCTTT.

The V call is TRBV5-1, the J call TRBJ2-3, with D perhaps matching TRBD1 (6 bases). The CDR3 length is 13 residues. Per the germline V gene, CDR1 is SGHRS and CDR2 is YFSETQ. Trimming left V 4 bases short and J 5 bases short, with 11 bases between. In DNA form, the CDR3 reads TGCGCCAGCAGCCCCAGGGGAGAAGATACGCAGTATTTT. This codes for CASSPRGEDTQYF.

The chain is built from TRBV5-1 and TRBJ1-5, with a weak D call TRBD1 (6 bases). The length of the CDR3 is 13 residues. The V and J ends lost 5 bases and 4 bases respectively, with 10 bases between them. CDR1 is SGHRS, CDR2 YFSETQ, per germline. Written as DNA, the CDR3 is TGCGCCAGCAGACGGACAGTTAATCAGCCCCAGCATTTT. This gives the protein CASRRTVNQPQHF. Complete variable domain (other parts from reference TRBV5-1 and TRBJ1-5): KAGVTQTPRYLIKTRGQQVTLSCSPISGHRSVSWYQQTPGQGLQFLFEYFSETQRNKGNFPGRFSGRQFSNSRSEMNVSTLELGDSALYLCASRRTVNQPQHFGDGTRLSIL.

The gene calls are TRBV28 and TRBJ2-7; D possibly corresponds to TRBD1 (6 bases). There are 15 residues in the CDR3. Per the germline V gene, CDR1 is MDHEN and CDR2 is SYDVKM. The V gene lost 6 bases and the J gene lost 2 bases, with 17 bases spanning the gap. The CDR3 DNA reads as TGTGCCAGCAGGTCCGGGACACAAATTCCCTACGAGCAGTACTTC. It codes for CASRSGTQIPYEQYF. Supplemented by reference TRBV28 and TRBJ2-7, the full variable domain reads DVKVTQSSRYLVKRTGEKVFLECVQDMDHENMFWYRQDPGLGLRLIYFSYDVKMKEKGDIPEGYSVSREKKERFSLILESASTNQTSMYLCASRSGTQIPYEQYFGPGTRLTVT.

The chain links TRBV9 to TRBJ2-1; TRBD2 agrees at 16 bases. This CDR3 comprises 17 residues. Germline V gene sequence: CDR1 SGDLS, CDR2 YYNGEE. V lost 3 bases and J lost 6; bases outside the gene matches: 6. The CDR3: CASSEGTSGRAVNEQFF. CDR3 sequence (DNA): TGTGCCAGCAGCGAGGGGACTAGCGGGAGGGCCGTCAATGAGCAGTTCTTC. The full variable domain, its missing parts supplied by reference TRBV9 and TRBJ2-1, is DSGVTQTPKHLITATGQRVTLRCSPRSGDLSVYWYQQSLDQGLQFLIQYYNGEERAKGNILERFSAQQFPDLHSELNLSSLELGDSALYFCASSEGTSGRAVNEQFFGPGTRLTVL.

This clone was recorded once. This chain links TRBV5-1 with TRBJ2-3; tentatively, D is TRBD2 (5 bases). Germline assignment: CDR1 SGHRS and CDR2 YFSETQ. Trimming pared 1 base from V and 0 bases from J, leaving 9 bases between. There are 15 residues in the CDR3. The CDR3 loop reads CASSLSGKSTDTQYF. CDR3 DNA: TGCGCCAGCAGCTTGTCGGGGAAGAGCACAGATACGCAGTATTTT.

V gene TRBV5-5 combines with J gene TRBJ2-2, with D possibly matching TRBD1 (5 bases). The V gene's germline CDR1 is SGHKS and CDR2 YYEKEE (reference sequence). V lost 4 bases to trimming and J lost 5 bases, with 9 bases between them. CDR3 length: 13 amino acids. The CDR3 loop is CASSKGWTGELFF. The CDR3 nucleotides are TGTGCCAGCAGCAAGGGGTGGACCGGGGAGCTGTTTTTT.

The genes are TRBV13 and TRBJ1-2; D gene unclear. CDR1 is PRHDT and CDR2 is FYEKMQ in the germline V gene (reference sequence). This CDR3 is built from 14 residues. The V end lost 2 bases, the J end lost 3 bases, and 10 bases lay between the germline ends. This CDR3 is CASSLRELHYGYTF. CDR3 sequence (DNA): TGTGCCAGCAGCTTACGGGAACTCCACTATGGCTACACCTTC.

J is TRBJ2-1 and V is TRBV2; 11 bases are shared with TRBD2. This CDR3 region has 15 residues. V lost 7 bases, J lost 7 bases, and 9 bases stayed unmatched. Germline V gives CDR1 SNHLY, CDR2 FYNNEI. The DNA for the CDR3 is TGTGCCAGCACTAGCGGGGGGCCTCCTCATAATGAGCAGTTCTTC. Translating it yields CASTSGGPPHNEQFF.

This rearrangement joins TRBV19 to TRBJ1-4; TRBD1 might be the D (6 bases). V lost 6 bases and J lost 8, with 22 bases in between. Germline lookup yields CDR1 LNHDA and CDR2 SQIVND (reference sequence). The length of the CDR3 is 16 residues. The CDR3: CASSQIAGGFEEKLFF. The CDR3, as DNA: TGTGCCAGTAGCCAAATTGCGGGGGGCTTCGAAGAAAAACTGTTTTTT.

V usage is TRBV2 and J usage is TRBJ1-1, with TRBD1 matching over 9 bases. The CDR3 runs 15 residues. Germline lookup yields CDR1 SNHLY and CDR2 FYNNEI. V lost 6 bases to trimming and J lost 0 bases; unmatched junction nucleotides: 5. The CDR3 loop is CASRDRGFMNTEAFF. CDR3 bases: TGTGCCAGCAGGGACAGGGGTTTCATGAACACTGAAGCTTTCTTT. Full variable domain (missing parts from reference TRBV2 and TRBJ1-1): EPEVTQTPSHQVTQMGQEVILRCVPISNHLYFYWYRQILGQKVEFLVSFYNNEISEKSEIFDDQFSVERPDGSNFTLKIRSTKLEDSAMYFCASRDRGFMNTEAFFGQGTRLTVV.

V and J are TRBV27 and TRBJ1-1, with 9 positions matching TRBD1. There are 15 residues in the CDR3. J gave up 3 bases and V 5 bases, and 7 bases lay outside the gene matches. Germline V gene sequence: CDR1 MNHEY, CDR2 SMNVEV (reference sequence). For the CDR3, the DNA is TGTGCCAGCAGTGCCGACGGACAGGGGTACACTGAAGCTTTCTTT. It specifies CASSADGQGYTEAFF.

The chain couples TRBV12-5 to TRBJ2-7, with 7 bases matching TRBD2. Per germline, CDR1 LGHNT and CDR2 FRNRAP. J lost 2 bases, V lost 2 bases, and 6 bases had no gene match. This CDR3 is built from 15 residues. This chain's CDR3 is CASGLIGGVTYEQYF. CDR3 DNA: TGTGCTAGTGGTTTGATTGGGGGGGTTACCTACGAGCAGTACTTC.

The rearrangement links TRBV18 to TRBJ2-1, with 8 bases that match TRBD2. The CDR3 is 12 residues long. Germline CDR1 is KGHSH and CDR2 is LQKENI. With 3 bases clipped from V and 10 bases from J, the junction kept 2 bases outside the gene matches. CDR3 region: CASSPSGGEQFF. The CDR3 DNA sequence: TGTGCCAGCTCACCTTCGGGGGGGGAGCAGTTCTTC.

The genes are TRBV6-6 and TRBJ1-1; the D gene is possibly TRBD1 (5 bases). This CDR3 is 13 amino acids long. Trimming cost V 6 bases and J 7 bases, with 15 bases left between them. The germline V gene has CDR1 MNHNY and CDR2 SVGAGI (reference sequence). CDR3 coding DNA: TGTGCCAGCAGCCCTCGACAGAGAGGTGAAGCTTTCTTT. Protein sequence: CASSPRQRGEAFF.